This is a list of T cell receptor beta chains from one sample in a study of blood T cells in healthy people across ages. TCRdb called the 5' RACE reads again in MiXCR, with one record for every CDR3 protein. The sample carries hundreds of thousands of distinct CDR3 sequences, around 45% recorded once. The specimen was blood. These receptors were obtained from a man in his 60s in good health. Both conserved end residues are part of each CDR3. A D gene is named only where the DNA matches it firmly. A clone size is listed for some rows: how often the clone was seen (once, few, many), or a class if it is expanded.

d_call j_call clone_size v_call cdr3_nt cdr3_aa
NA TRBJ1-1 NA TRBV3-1 TGTGCCAGCAGCCAAGGGGGGAAACAGGTGAACACTGAAGCTTTCTTT CASSQGGKQVNTEAFF
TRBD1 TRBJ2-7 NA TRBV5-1 TGCGCCAGCAGCTCTAGGACAGGGGCAGACGAGCAGTACTTC CASSSRTGADEQYF
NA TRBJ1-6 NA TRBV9 TGTGCCAGCAGCGTTCGGGGAGAGAATTCACCCCTCCACTTT CASSVRGENSPLHF
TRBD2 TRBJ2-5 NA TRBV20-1 TGCAGTGCTAGAAACTTAGCGGGGGCCCGCATGGAGCAGTACTTC CSARNLAGARMEQYF
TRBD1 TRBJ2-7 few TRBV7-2 TGTGCCAGCAGCTTAGCCGGGACAGGGAGTTCCTACGAGCAGTACTTC CASSLAGTGSSYEQYF
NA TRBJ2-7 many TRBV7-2 TGTGCCAGCAGCCAAGACAGAGTCTCCTACGAGCAGTACTTC CASSQDRVSYEQYF
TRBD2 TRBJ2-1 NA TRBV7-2 TGTGCCAGCAGCCTTACTAGCGGGGGAATTTCCCACAATGAGCAGTTCTTC CASSLTSGGISHNEQFF
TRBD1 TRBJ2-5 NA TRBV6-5 TGTGCCAGCAGTTACTCGAAGGACAGGGGGACACAAGAGACCCAGTACTTC CASSYSKDRGTQETQYF
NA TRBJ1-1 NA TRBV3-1 TGTGCCAGCAGCCAAGATGACAATACGGACACTGAAGCTTTCTTT CASSQDDNTDTEAFF
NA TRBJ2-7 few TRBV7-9 TGTGCCATCCTAGACGGAAGCTCCTACGAGCAGTACTTC CAILDGSSYEQYF
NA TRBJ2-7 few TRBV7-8 TGTGCCAGCAGCTTAAGAGGGTGGCAGCGGCAGCCCCTGAGGGATTACGAGCAGTACTTC CASSLRGWQRQPLRDYEQYF